The 21 T cell receptor beta chains reported below all come from one sample, sequenced in a study of OX40 agonist ivuxolimab in advanced cancers. Profiling relied on immunoSEQ multiplex PCR, and the TCRdb table lists in-frame clones only, not all of them. Counted here are 72,000 or so clones, about four fifths occurring once; the ten biggest clones make up roughly 4.1%. The material was CD4+ or CD8+ T cells sorted from blood, obtained in a trial of the OX40 agonist ivuxolimab. The receptors derive from an adult with an advanced solid tumor such as melanoma, head and neck, liver or kidney cancer.

The V and J genes are TRBV29-1 and TRBJ2-7; D is perhaps TRBD1 (5 bases). CDR3 length equals 15 residues. The V end was cut by 3 bases, the J end by 6 bases, with 21 bases between. Per germline, CDR1 SQVTM and CDR2 ANQGSEA. CDR3 in amino acids: CSVDFSLAGSGEQYF. CDR3 nucleotide sequence: TGCAGCGTTGATTTTTCCCTCGCAGGGTCAGGCGAGCAGTACTTC.

The V and J genes are TRBV7-8 and TRBJ1-3; TRBD1 is a possible D gene (5 bases). CDR3 length equals 13 residues. Germline loops: CDR1 SGHVS, CDR2 FQNEAQ. Trimming shortened V by 5 bases and J by 4 bases, and 9 bases separated the two germline ends. Here the CDR3 DNA reads TGTGCCAGCAGCGGACGGACAGGAAACACCATATATTTT. It encodes CASSGRTGNTIYF.

The chain recombines TRBV7-2 with TRBJ1-1; TRBD1 aligns across 7 bases. The CDR3 runs 14 residues. The V gene's germline CDR1 is SGHTA and CDR2 FQGNSA. With V trimmed by 4 bases and J by 4 bases, 6 bases remained unmatched. For the CDR3, the DNA is TGTGCCAGCAGCTCACGACAGGGAATCACTGAAGCTTTCTTT. Translated: CASSSRQGITEAFF.

The gene calls are TRBV6-1 and TRBJ2-3; D remains unclear. V gave up 8 bases and J gave up 0 bases, with 15 bases separating them. The CDR3 has 15 residues. Germline V gene lookup returns CDR1 MNHNS and CDR2 SASEGT. CDR3 DNA: TGTGCCAGCTCCCCAGATGGCCGTAGCACAGATACGCAGTATTTT. Amino acid sequence: CASSPDGRSTDTQYF.

The chain links TRBV6-1 to TRBJ1-2; D remains ambiguous. Germline CDR1 is MNHNS and CDR2 is SASEGT. This CDR3 comprises 14 residues. Trimming removed 5 bases at V and 8 bases at J, with 18 bases between. CDR3 protein: CASSIRPDIGGYTF. Here the CDR3 DNA reads TGTGCCAGCAGTATTCGACCGGATATCGGGGGCTACACCTTC.

The chain couples TRBV12-5 to TRBJ1-5; weak D call: TRBD1 (5 bases). The CDR3 has 17 amino acids. Looked up from germline, CDR1 is LGHNT and CDR2 is FRNRAP. Trimming left V 1 base short and J 5 bases short, with 18 bases between. The CDR3 nucleotides read TGTGCTAGTGGTTTGGACCCCTCGGGGCTACGGCATCAGCCCCAGCATTTT. This translates into CASGLDPSGLRHQPQHF.

This clone appeared a single time. V usage is TRBV19 and J usage is TRBJ1-2; D is possibly TRBD1 (5 bases). V lost 3 bases and J lost 4, with 15 bases in between. CDR3 length equals 15 residues. Germline CDR1 LNHDA, CDR2 SQIVND (reference sequence). The CDR3 loop reads CASSIGGYIRYGYTF. In DNA, the CDR3 is TGTGCCAGTAGTATCGGGGGGTACATTCGCTATGGCTACACCTTC. Looking up the rest from reference TRBV19 and TRBJ1-2 gives the full variable domain: DGGITQSPKYLFRKEGQNVTLSCEQNLNHDAMYWYRQDPGQGLRLIYYSQIVNDFQKGDIAEGYSVSREKKESFPLTVTSAQKNPTAFYLCASSIGGYIRYGYTFGSGTRLTVV.

The rearrangement uses TRBV18 and TRBJ1-6; tentative D call: TRBD1 (5 bases). V was clipped by 3 bases and J by 7 bases, with 16 bases between them. This CDR3 is built from 16 residues. Per the germline V gene, CDR1 is KGHSH and CDR2 is LQKENI. Here the CDR3 reads CASSPEQAGGNSPLHF. CDR3 sequence (DNA): TGTGCCAGCTCACCTGAACAGGCCGGGGGGAATTCACCCCTCCACTTT.

The chain carries TRBV19 and TRBJ2-7, with TRBD1 matching over 11 bases. CDR1 and CDR2 from the germline V gene are LNHDA and SQIVND (reference sequence). This CDR3 comprises 13 residues. The V gene end was trimmed by 6 bases and the J gene end by 10 bases; junction bases not matched to a gene: 8. Here the CDR3 DNA reads TGTGCCAGTAGCTCCGCGGACAGGGGGCAACAGTACTTC. Encoded protein: CASSSADRGQQYF.

J is TRBJ2-5 and V is TRBV4-1; no clear D gene. CDR1 is MGHRA, CDR2 YSYEKL, per germline. The CDR3 spans 14 residues. The V end lost 1 base, the J end lost 1 base, and 7 bases lay between the germline ends. In DNA form, the CDR3 reads TGCGCCAGCAGCCAAGCGGCAGTCCAAGAGACCCAGTACTTC. The encoded protein is CASSQAAVQETQYF.

This chain joins TRBV5-1 and TRBJ2-3; 12 bases align to TRBD2. With 4 bases clipped from V and 1 base from J, the junction kept 4 bases outside the gene matches. This CDR3 is 16 amino acids long. The germline gives CDR1 SGHRS, CDR2 YFSETQ. CDR3 loop: CASSQRTSGGTDTQYF. The CDR3 DNA sequence: TGCGCCAGCAGCCAGCGGACTAGCGGGGGCACAGATACGCAGTATTTT.

The chain has TRBV7-2 and TRBJ1-6; TRBD1 might be the D (5 bases). This CDR3 has 17 amino acids. V lost 0 bases and J lost 13, with 22 bases in between. CDR1 is SGHTA, CDR2 FQGNSA, per germline. Here the CDR3 reads CASSLAFGHLSPRPLHF. The CDR3 nucleotides are TGTGCCAGCAGCTTAGCGTTCGGACACCTATCCCCCAGGCCCCTCCACTTT.

The chain joins TRBV5-5 to TRBJ1-2, with TRBD1 matching over 7 bases. There are 16 residues in the CDR3. With 5 bases clipped from V and 8 bases from J, the junction kept 18 bases outside the gene matches. Germline V gene sequence: CDR1 SGHKS, CDR2 YYEKEE (reference sequence). In DNA form, the CDR3 reads TGTGCCAGCAGGGGTTTTGGACAGGAGCCTCAACTGGGCTACACCTTC. It codes for CASRGFGQEPQLGYTF.

The V and J genes are TRBV10-1 and TRBJ1-5, with no clear D. Trimming took off 2 bases at V and 3 bases at J, with 17 bases between the two ends. Germline CDR1 reads WNHNN; CDR2 reads SYGVQD (reference sequence). This CDR3 comprises 17 residues. CDR3 coding DNA: TGCGCCAGCAGTGAGGGCCGAACCAGAAAAAACAATCAGCCCCAGCATTTT. Encoded protein: CASSEGRTRKNNQPQHF.

This chain joins TRBV29-1 and TRBJ2-5; D perhaps matches TRBD2 (5 bases). The CDR3 runs to 15 residues. V was shortened by 7 bases and J by 2 bases, with 20 bases between the two germline ends. Germline CDR1 SQVTM, CDR2 ANQGSEA. For the CDR3, the DNA is TGCAGCGCGCGACCGGGGAATTCAAATCAAGAGACCCAGTACTTC. Translating it yields CSARPGNSNQETQYF.

DNA of the CDR3: TGTGCCAGTACCCACCGGGGGGCTTTTGAAGCTTTCTTT. It encodes CASTHRGAFEAFF. The chain recombines TRBV19 with TRBJ1-1, with D possibly being TRBD1 (6 bases). Germline V gives CDR1 LNHDA, CDR2 SQIVND (reference sequence). Trimming stripped 7 bases from V and 7 bases from J, with 16 bases between. This CDR3 region has 13 residues.

This chain connects TRBV14 to TRBJ1-6, with D uncertain. CDR3 length: 13 residues. From germline, CDR1 is SGHDN and CDR2 FVKESK. V lost 4 bases and J lost 6, with 7 bases in between. The CDR3 sequence is CASSLTSNSPLHF. The CDR3 coding sequence is TGTGCCAGCAGCCTTACATCTAATTCACCCCTCCACTTT.

The chain carries TRBV7-8 and TRBJ1-4; D is perhaps TRBD1 (6 bases). Germline CDR1 reads SGHVS; CDR2 reads FQNEAQ. The CDR3 loop spans 15 amino acids. Trimming removed 4 bases from V and 5 bases from J, with 14 bases in between. CDR3 coding DNA: TGTGCCAGCAGCTCGGGGACACGGCAGAATGAAAAACTGTTTTTT. It encodes CASSSGTRQNEKLFF.

V usage is TRBV2 and J usage is TRBJ1-5, with D perhaps matching TRBD1 (5 bases). The CDR3 runs to 14 residues. Trimming took off 7 bases at V and 7 bases at J, with 17 bases between the two ends. Germline assignment: CDR1 SNHLY and CDR2 FYNNEI. CDR3 sequence (DNA): TGTGCCAGCACGAGGGACGGTTTGGGCCAGCCCCAGCATTTT. Translated: CASTRDGLGQPQHF.

V is TRBV27 and J is TRBJ2-3; 7 bases agree with TRBD1. Germline V lookup: CDR1 MNHEY, CDR2 SMNVEV (reference sequence). This CDR3 has 15 amino acids. The J segment lost 4 bases and the V segment lost 2 bases, leaving 6 bases of the junction unmatched. CDR3 in amino acids: CASSLRGGMADTQYF. The CDR3 DNA follows: TGTGCCAGCAGTTTAAGAGGGGGCATGGCAGATACGCAGTATTTT.

This chain connects TRBV6-6 to TRBJ2-3; TRBD2 might be the D (6 bases). Germline-derived CDR1 and CDR2 are MNHNY and SVGAGI (reference sequence). V gave up 7 bases and J gave up 0 bases, with 14 bases separating them. The length of the CDR3 is 15 residues. The chain's CDR3 is CASTPRGDSTDTQYF. For the CDR3, the DNA is TGTGCCAGCACCCCGCGGGGAGATAGCACAGATACGCAGTATTTT.